The rows below give T cell receptor beta chains drawn from one sample of a study of PD-L1 blockade in urothelial cancer. Using immunoSEQ multiplex PCR, the repertoire was profiled, and TCRdb retains in-frame clones only, with some absent. The sample lists some 79,000 clones, roughly 82% seen once, with more than 8% in the top ten. The sample was PBMCs, taken around atezolizumab (anti-PD-L1) treatment. The receptors derive from a man between 65 and 80 years old with urothelial cancer. CDR3s include the opening cysteine and the closing phenylalanine or tryptophan. A D gene is named only where the DNA matches it firmly. Size is omitted from some rows. Given values are once, few, many or a class for expanded clones.

j_call v_call d_call clone_size cdr3_nt cdr3_aa
TRBJ2-1 TRBV19 - once TGTGCCAGTAGTCTCAGTACCTACAATGAGCAGTTCTTC CASSLSTYNEQFF
TRBJ2-3 TRBV5-1 TRBD1 - TGCGCCAGCAACTTGGGGACAGGGGGGGGAGATACGCAGTATTTT CASNLGTGGGDTQYF
TRBJ1-5 TRBV19 - - TGTGCCAGTAGTCCGGCGGGGGAAATCGATAGCAATCAGCCCCAGCATTTT CASSPAGEIDSNQPQHF
TRBJ2-3 TRBV4-1 TRBD2 - TGCGCCAGCAGCCAATTTACTAGCGGCACAGATACGCAGTATTTT CASSQFTSGTDTQYF
TRBJ1-1 TRBV2 - - TGTGCCAGCAGTGAAGAAGCACGAATGAACACTGAAGCTTTCTTT CASSEEARMNTEAFF
TRBJ2-2 TRBV10-3 TRBD1 once TGTGCCATCAGTGAGCTCGGGACAGGGGGCGCAGGTTTAGGCGGGGAGCTGTTTTTT CAISELGTGGAGLGGELFF
TRBJ1-2 TRBV6-5 - - TGTGCCAGCAGTTTGTCCGCTAACTATGGCTACACCTTC CASSLSANYGYTF
TRBJ1-6 TRBV19 - once TGTGCCAGTAGTGACGACAGAGGTAATTCACCCCTCCACTTT CASSDDRGNSPLHF
TRBJ2-2 TRBV19 TRBD2 once TGTGCCAGTAAGGCGGGAGCGGTCGGGGAGCTGTTTTTT CASKAGAVGELFF
TRBJ1-4 TRBV15 - - TGTGCCACCAGCAGAGATCTAGGGGGGGGAGCTAATGAAAAACTGTTTTTT CATSRDLGGGANEKLFF
TRBJ2-2 TRBV7-9 TRBD2 few TGTGCCAGCACCTTGGGACTAGCGGACACCGGGGAGCTGTTTTTT CASTLGLADTGELFF